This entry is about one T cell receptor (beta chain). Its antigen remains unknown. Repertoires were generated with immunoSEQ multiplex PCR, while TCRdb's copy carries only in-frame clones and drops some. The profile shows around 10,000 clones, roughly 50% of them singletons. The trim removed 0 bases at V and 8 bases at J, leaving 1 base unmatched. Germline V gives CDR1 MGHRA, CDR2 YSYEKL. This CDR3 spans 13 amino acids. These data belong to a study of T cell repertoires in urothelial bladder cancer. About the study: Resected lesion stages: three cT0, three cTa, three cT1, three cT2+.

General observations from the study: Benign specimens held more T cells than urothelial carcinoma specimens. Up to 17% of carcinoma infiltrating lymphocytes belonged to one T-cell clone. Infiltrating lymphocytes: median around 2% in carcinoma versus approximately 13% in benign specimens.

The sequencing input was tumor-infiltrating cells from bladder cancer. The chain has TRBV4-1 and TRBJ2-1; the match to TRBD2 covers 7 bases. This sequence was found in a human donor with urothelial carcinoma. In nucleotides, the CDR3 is TGCGCCAGCAGCCAAGATCGGGGGGATGAGCAGTTCTTC. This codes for CASSQDRGDEQFF.